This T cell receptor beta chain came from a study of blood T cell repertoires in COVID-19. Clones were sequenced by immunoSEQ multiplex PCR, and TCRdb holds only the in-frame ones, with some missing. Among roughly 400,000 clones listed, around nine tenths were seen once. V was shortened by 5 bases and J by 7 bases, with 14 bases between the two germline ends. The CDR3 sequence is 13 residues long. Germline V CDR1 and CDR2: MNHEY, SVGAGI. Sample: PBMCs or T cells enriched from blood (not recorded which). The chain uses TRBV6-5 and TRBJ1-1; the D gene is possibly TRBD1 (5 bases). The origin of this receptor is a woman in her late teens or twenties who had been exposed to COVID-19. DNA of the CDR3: TGTGCCAGCAGTCACTACTCGGACATTGAAGCTTTCTTT. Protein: CASSHYSDIEAFF.